Following are 9 T cell receptor beta chains from one sample sequenced in a study of blood T cell repertoires in COVID-19. The data were produced by immunoSEQ multiplex PCR, yet TCRdb's version contains in-frame clones alone and is incomplete. The data contain about 150,000 clones, over 70% of them singletons. The sample taken for sequencing was peripheral blood. Receptors originate from a man aged 45-65 years with active or convalescent COVID-19.

The chain is built from TRBV4-1 and TRBJ2-4, with TRBD2 matching 9 bases. V was pared by 5 bases and J by 6 bases, with 11 bases of the junction left unmatched. Germline V gene lookup returns CDR1 MGHRA and CDR2 YSYEKL. The CDR3 consists of 16 residues. The CDR3 DNA reads as TGCGCCAGCAGCGTGAGTTTAGCGGGAGAAGGAAACATTCAGTACTTC. This sequence encodes CASSVSLAGEGNIQYF.

V and J are TRBV28 and TRBJ1-1; TRBD1 matches at 7 bases. Germline values: CDR1 MDHEN, CDR2 SYDVKM. J gave up 4 bases and V 8 bases, and 10 bases lay outside the gene matches. This CDR3 is built from 14 residues. The CDR3 spells CASYSGGKVTEAFF. The CDR3 DNA sequence: TGTGCCAGCTATTCAGGGGGGAAGGTCACTGAAGCTTTCTTT. The variable domain in full, with the rest retrieved from reference TRBV28 and TRBJ1-1, is DVKVTQSSRYLVKRTGEKVFLECVQDMDHENMFWYRQDPGLGLRLIYFSYDVKMKEKGDIPEGYSVSREKKERFSLILESASTNQTSMYLCASYSGGKVTEAFFGQGTRLTVV.

V is TRBV5-1 and J is TRBJ1-4; 9 bases are shared with TRBD1. Germline trimming cut 4 bases from V and 4 bases from J; bases unmatched to any gene: 14. CDR1 is SGHRS, CDR2 YFSETQ, per germline. This CDR3 comprises 18 residues. For the CDR3, the DNA is TGCGCCAGCAGCGAGGGACAGGGAAGATTGAACGGTAATGAAAAACTGTTTTTT. It yields the protein CASSEGQGRLNGNEKLFF.

This clone has only a few counts. The CDR3 nucleotides read TGCGCCAGCAGCCCCGGTGGGGGGGAACACGAGCAGTACTTC. Amino acid sequence: CASSPGGGEHEQYF. V gene TRBV5-1 combines with J gene TRBJ2-7; 7 bases are a match to TRBD2. CDR1 and CDR2 from the germline V gene are SGHRS and YFSETQ. This CDR3 has 14 residues. J lost 5 bases, V lost 4 bases, and 9 bases had no gene match.

In DNA form, the CDR3 reads TGTGCCAGCAGCTTGGGAGCTCCCGGGACTAACTATGGCTACACCTTC. Translated: CASSLGAPGTNYGYTF. The gene calls are TRBV5-4 and TRBJ1-2; D unresolved. The CDR3 loop spans 16 amino acids. V was clipped by 0 bases and J by 0 bases, with 12 bases between them. CDR1 is SGHNT, CDR2 YYREEE, per germline (reference sequence). The full variable domain, completed using reference TRBV5-4 and TRBJ1-2, is ETGVTQSPTHLIKTRGQQVTLRCSSQSGHNTVSWYQQALGQGPQFIFQYYREEENGRGNFPPRFSGLQFPNYSSELNVNALELDDSALYLCASSLGAPGTNYGYTFGSGTRLTVV.

The V call is TRBV6-5, the J call TRBJ2-1; 7 bases fit TRBD2. V shed 6 bases, J shed 7 bases, and the junction held 3 bases outside the gene matches. This CDR3 is 12 amino acids long. Germline V gives CDR1 MNHEY, CDR2 SVGAGI. CDR3 sequence (DNA): TGTGCCAGCAGATCGCGGGGGAATGAGCAGTTCTTC. As protein: CASRSRGNEQFF.

The chain joins TRBV5-1 to TRBJ2-3; maybe TRBD2 (6 bases). The V and J ends lost 0 bases and 3 bases respectively, with 11 bases between them. CDR3 size: 15 residues. Germline V gives CDR1 SGHRS, CDR2 YFSETQ. CDR3 region: CASSLGTGVTDTQYF. DNA for the CDR3: TGCGCCAGCAGCTTGGGAACGGGAGTTACAGATACGCAGTATTTT.

The V call is TRBV10-1, the J call TRBJ1-3; D perhaps matches TRBD1 (5 bases). V gave up 0 bases and J gave up 0 bases, with 12 bases separating them. The CDR3 has 17 residues. Germline V gene sequence: CDR1 WNHNN, CDR2 SYGVQD (reference sequence). The DNA of the CDR3 is TGCGCCAGCAGTGAGTCAGGGGCCCCTGGCTCTGGAAACACCATATATTTT. It yields the protein CASSESGAPGSGNTIYF.

V usage is TRBV29-1 and J usage is TRBJ2-1; D not resolved. Trimming removed 8 bases at V and 7 bases at J, with 9 bases between. Germline V CDR1 and CDR2: SQVTM, ANQGSEA. This CDR3 region has 10 residues. The CDR3 loop is CSTDSNEQFF. The CDR3 DNA reads as TGCAGCACTGACTCGAATGAGCAGTTCTTC.